Following are 20 T cell receptor beta chains from one sample sequenced in a study of blood T cell repertoires in COVID-19. Assay: immunoSEQ multiplex PCR; the TCRdb copy retains only in-frame clones and omits some. Among hundreds of thousands of clones listed, 89% were seen once. Sequenced material: peripheral blood. These receptors were taken from a man between 18 and 35 years old with COVID-19, enrolled during active disease.

V gene TRBV18 combines with J gene TRBJ2-5; D gene ambiguous. Germline CDR1 is KGHSH and CDR2 is LQKENI. Trimming took off 2 bases at V and 3 bases at J, with 10 bases between the two ends. The CDR3 length is 14 residues. The CDR3 reads CASSPSRSEETQYF. Written as DNA, the CDR3 is TGTGCCAGCTCACCAAGCAGAAGCGAAGAGACCCAGTACTTC.

In its sample, this clone was seen a few times. This chain links TRBV5-5 with TRBJ2-2; perhaps TRBD1 as D (5 bases). The V end lost 0 bases, the J end lost 4 bases, and 10 bases lay between the germline ends. The CDR3 is made up of 15 amino acids. Germline V gene data show CDR1 as SGHKS and CDR2 as YYEKEE (reference sequence). DNA for the CDR3: TGTGCCAGCAGCTTGGAAGGGGCTGGCACCGGGGAGCTGTTTTTT. Protein product: CASSLEGAGTGELFF.

This rearrangement joins TRBV12-2 to TRBJ2-7; the table calls TRBD1, which could not be checked here. TRBV12-2 is labeled a pseudogene. The CDR3 loop spans 16 amino acids. The chain's CDR3 is CASRLDGTGGPYEQYF. CDR3 DNA sequence: TGTGCAAGTCGCTTAGATGGGACAGGGGGTCCCTACGAGCAGTACTTC.

This chain joins TRBV7-8 and TRBJ2-7, with 8 positions matching TRBD2. This CDR3 contains 14 residues. Unmatched junction bases numbered 2, after V lost 1 base and J lost 3 bases. CDR1 and CDR2 (germline): SGHVS, FQNEAQ. CDR3 sequence reads: CASSLVAGGYEQYF. CDR3 DNA: TGTGCCAGCAGCTTAGTTGCGGGGGGCTACGAGCAGTACTTC.

This clone has only one observation. The CDR3 loop reads CASSLVSSGRAGNEQFF. CDR3 DNA sequence: TGTGCCAGCAGTTTAGTATCTAGCGGGAGGGCCGGAAATGAGCAGTTCTTC. This sequence joins TRBV27 and TRBJ2-1; 12 positions match TRBD2. CDR3 length equals 17 residues. The germline CDR1 and CDR2 sequences are MNHEY and SMNVEV (reference sequence). The V segment lost 2 bases and the J segment 7 bases; nucleotides outside the gene matches: 9.

The J gene is TRBJ2-2, the V gene TRBV27, with D unclear. Germline V gene data show CDR1 as MNHEY and CDR2 as SMNVEV (reference sequence). The ends were cut back, 6 bases at V and 3 bases at J, with 11 bases in the middle. The CDR3 length is 14 residues. This CDR3 is CASSPRLDTGELFF. In nucleotides, the CDR3 is TGTGCCAGCAGCCCCCGTCTAGACACCGGGGAGCTGTTTTTT.

This clone has more than one count but fewer than ten. A read error may produce the germline difference seen at one junction end. The J gene is TRBJ2-2, the V gene TRBV3-1 (or the pseudogene TRBV3-2), with D possibly being TRBD1 (5 bases). CDR1 LGHDT and CDR2 YNNKEL come from the germline V gene (reference sequence). CDR3 length: 16 amino acids. CDR3 protein: CASSQADIGNTGELFF. In DNA form, the CDR3 reads TGTGCCAGCAGCCAAGCGGACATTGGGAACACGGGGGAGCTGTTTTTT.

This chain uses TRBV9 with TRBJ2-2; maybe TRBD1 (5 bases). CDR1 is SGDLS and CDR2 is YYNGEE in the germline V gene. V dropped 3 bases and J dropped 4 bases, with 13 bases sitting between them. The length of the CDR3 is 15 residues. CDR3 amino acids: CASSAPDSSTGELFF. The CDR3 nucleotides are TGTGCCAGCAGCGCACCCGACAGTTCCACCGGGGAGCTGTTTTTT.

On this clone: Other DNA sequences from this sample encode an identical CDR3 as well. V and J are TRBV3-1 (or the pseudogene TRBV3-2) and TRBJ2-5; unclear D gene. The CDR3 runs to 11 residues. Germline assignment: CDR1 LGHDT and CDR2 YNNKEL (reference sequence). Trimming cost V 5 bases and J 4 bases, with 5 bases left between them. CDR3 DNA sequence: TGTGCCAGCAGCTCGGGAGAGACCCAGTACTTC. Translated, it gives CASSSGETQYF.

The chain joins TRBV7-9 to TRBJ2-3; 7 bases align to TRBD1. The CDR3 spans 14 residues. From germline, CDR1 is SEHNR and CDR2 FQNEAQ (reference sequence). After removal of 6 bases from V and 3 bases from J, the junction contained 6 bases not matched to a gene. For the CDR3, the DNA is TGTGCCAGCAGTTGGACACAGGGGACAGATACGCAGTATTTT. Protein product: CASSWTQGTDTQYF.

The CDR3 region has the DNA TGTGCCAGTAGTATAGCCACGACGGGTGAGAACTATGGCTACACCTTC. Translating it yields CASSIATTGENYGYTF. The rearrangement joins TRBV19 to TRBJ1-2, with D hard to call. Per germline, CDR1 LNHDA and CDR2 SQIVND (reference sequence). The CDR3 covers 16 residues. Trimming took off 1 base at V and 2 bases at J, with 14 bases between the two ends.

The chain joins TRBV3-1 (or the pseudogene TRBV3-2) to TRBJ2-5; D is undetermined. Germline CDR1 LGHDT, CDR2 YNNKEL (reference sequence). This CDR3 comprises 13 residues. V dropped 4 bases and J dropped 4 bases, with 10 bases sitting between them. The CDR3 sequence is CASSPNSGETQYF. The CDR3 DNA is TGTGCCAGCAGCCCTAATTCGGGAGAGACCCAGTACTTC.

V is TRBV24-1 and J is TRBJ2-2; possibly TRBD2 for D (5 bases). The V gene lost 5 bases and the J gene lost 4 bases, with 7 bases spanning the gap. Per the germline V gene, CDR1 is KGHDR and CDR2 is SFDVKD. This CDR3 contains 13 residues. This chain's CDR3 is CATSVRVTGELFF. CDR3 in DNA: TGTGCCACCAGTGTGAGGGTCACCGGGGAGCTGTTTTTT.

The chain is built from TRBV7-2 and TRBJ2-1; D is undetermined. CDR1 and CDR2 (germline): SGHTA, FQGNSA. V was pared by 1 base and J by 6 bases, with 7 bases between. The CDR3 extends over 13 amino acids. CDR3 amino acids: CASSLVAFNEQFF. The CDR3 DNA reads as TGTGCCAGCAGCTTAGTAGCCTTCAATGAGCAGTTCTTC. The full variable domain, rest sourced from reference TRBV7-2 and TRBJ2-1, is GAGVSQSPSNKVTEKGKDVELRCDPISGHTALYWYRQSLGQGLEFLIYFQGNSAPDKSGLPSDRFSAERTGGSVSTLTIQRTQQEDSAVYLCASSLVAFNEQFFGPGTRLTVL.

The chain combines TRBV6-5 with TRBJ2-2; possibly TRBD1 for D (5 bases). The CDR3 contains 13 residues. Germline values: CDR1 MNHEY, CDR2 SVGAGI. V lost 6 bases to trimming and J lost 6 bases, with 11 bases between them. The CDR3 bases are TGTGCCAGCAGGTACCTGGGGCCCGGGGAGCTGTTTTTT. Translation gives CASRYLGPGELFF.

V and J are TRBV6-5 and TRBJ1-1; 7 bases align to TRBD1. V shed 11 bases and J 4 bases; nucleotides not matched to a gene: 7. The CDR3 covers 12 residues. Germline assignment: CDR1 MNHEY and CDR2 SVGAGI. CDR3 sequence: CASNTGATEAFF. CDR3 in DNA: TGTGCCTCCAATACAGGGGCCACTGAAGCTTTCTTT.

V and J are TRBV7-8 and TRBJ2-2; 9 bases are shared with TRBD2. The junction had 7 bases not matched to a gene; V was cut back by 4 bases and J by 1 base. The CDR3 is 17 residues long. Germline V gene sequence: CDR1 SGHVS, CDR2 FQNEAQ. The CDR3 sequence is CASSSPGLAKNTGELFF. The DNA for the CDR3 is TGTGCCAGCAGCTCACCCGGACTAGCGAAGAACACCGGGGAGCTGTTTTTT.

The rearrangement joins TRBV7-9 to TRBJ1-1, with D unclear. The V gene lost 5 bases and the J gene lost 2 bases, with 9 bases spanning the gap. The CDR3 is 13 residues long. Germline loops: CDR1 SEHNR, CDR2 FQNEAQ (reference sequence). This chain's CDR3 is CASSRRGNTEAFF. CDR3 DNA: TGTGCCAGCAGCAGACGGGGTAACACTGAAGCTTTCTTT.

For this clone: The sample carries other DNA sequences with the same CDR3. This sequence joins TRBV10-2 and TRBJ1-1; possibly TRBD1 for D (5 bases). Germline CDR1 and CDR2: WSHSY and SAAADI. Trimming shortened V by 3 bases and J by 5 bases, and 10 bases separated the two germline ends. This CDR3 region has 13 residues. CDR3 nucleotide sequence: TGCGCCAGCAGTGATCAGGGAGGGACTGAAGCTTTCTTT. Translating gives CASSDQGGTEAFF.

This clone was seen only a few times. The CDR3 protein is CASMRVNRDTQYF. The CDR3 DNA reads TGTGCCAGCATGCGGGTAAATCGGGATACGCAGTATTTT. The J gene is TRBJ2-3, the V gene TRBV7-9; maybe TRBD2 (5 bases). Trimming removed 7 bases from V and 6 bases from J, with 14 bases in between. The CDR3 is made up of 13 amino acids. Germline CDR1 SEHNR, CDR2 FQNEAQ (reference sequence). Drawing the rest from reference TRBV7-9 and TRBJ2-3, the complete variable domain is DTGVSQNPRHKITKRGQNVTFRCDPISEHNRLYWYRQTLGQGPEFLTYFQNEAQLEKSRLLSDRFSAERPKGSFSTLEIQRTEQGDSAMYLCASMRVNRDTQYFGPGTRLTVL.